This TCR beta chain comes out of a study of OX40 agonist ivuxolimab in advanced cancers. Study results and limitations: In the 0.1 to 3.0 mg/kg range, CD4+ and CD8+ blood T cells had expanded clonally by week 6.

V shed 11 bases, J shed 4 bases, and the junction held 4 bases outside the gene matches. The germline CDR1 and CDR2 sequences are MNHNS and SASEGT. This CDR3 is 13 amino acids long. In regard to this clone: Its specificity is not known.

TCRdb keeps only in-frame clones here, not all; method: immunoSEQ multiplex PCR. Among 50,000 to 65,000 clones listed, roughly nine tenths were seen once. The material was CD4+ or CD8+ T cells sorted from blood, obtained in a trial of the OX40 agonist ivuxolimab. This sequence joins TRBV6-1 and TRBJ2-3; 12 bases match TRBD1. This sequence was found in an adult with an advanced solid tumor such as melanoma, head and neck, liver or kidney cancer. The CDR3 reads CALGTGGADTQYF. DNA for the CDR3: TGTGCCCTTGGGACAGGGGGCGCAGATACGCAGTATTTT.